This T cell receptor (beta chain) was sequenced for a study of CD8+CD57+ T cells in acquired aplastic anemia. Study details: Mean yield of DNA from sorted CD4+ and CD8+ cells was roughly 3.4 ug. Healthy donors averaged about 10 million reads for CD4+ cells.

Study-level findings and limits: There were roughly 30 CD8+ CDR3 sequences that occurred in both patients and controls.

Investigators profiled TCR beta VDJ and CDR3 from genomic DNA template. From the reads, TCRdb called clonotypes with MiXCR, one entry per CDR3 protein. The sample shows some 180,000 distinct CDR3 sequences, 40% to 55% of them seen only once. In this sample, this clonotype turned up a few times. Antigen unknown. The V segment lost 5 bases and the J segment 6 bases; nucleotides outside the gene matches: 2. Germline assignment: CDR1 DFQATT and CDR2 SNEGSKA (reference sequence). This CDR3 spans 13 amino acids. Material: sorted CD4+, CD8+, or CD8+CD57+ T cells (not recorded which) from PBMCs. The TCR comes from a human donor in good health. The chain couples TRBV20-1 to TRBJ1-6, with TRBD1 matching over 9 bases. CDR3 nucleotides: TGCAGTGCTGAGGGACAGGGTAATTCACCCCTCCACTTT. It is translated as CSAEGQGNSPLHF.